This T cell receptor beta chain was observed in a study of tumor and adjacent non-tumor tissue in lung cancer. Study-level background: There were some 11 adenocarcinoma, 2 squamous cell carcinoma and 1 small cell lung cancer cases. Samples averaged roughly 4.3 million productive TCRbeta reads each.

There are 16 residues in the CDR3. With respect to this clonotype: Its antigen is still unknown. At one end the junction does not follow the germline gene, possibly because of a read error.

General study findings and limits: Significantly higher TCR diversity was found in tumor than normal lung.

RNA was extracted from bulk tissue without any cell sorting. Between August and November 2014, newly diagnosed, chemotherapy-naive lung cancer patients underwent thoracic surgery in China. Three rounds of nested PCR, following a modified ARM-PCR protocol, produced the TCRbeta library. TCRdb called the multiplex PCR reads again in MiXCR, with one record for every CDR3 protein. The table has 68,000 or so distinct CDR3 sequences, 55% to 75% seen once; the top ten hold 20% to 25%. Sequenced: lung tumor tissue. This chain connects TRBV5-3 to TRBJ1-3, with D possibly being TRBD1 (5 bases). TRBV5-3 has ORF status, its function being uncertain. The TCR sequence derives from a man aged 50 to 60 with non-small cell lung cancer. The CDR3 is CASSYGRRDGSGTIYF. The CDR3 nucleotides are TGCGCCAGCAGCTATGGGCGTCGGGACGGATCCGGAACCATATATTTT.